Listed below are T cell receptor beta chains from one sample, sequenced in a study of OX40 agonist ivuxolimab in advanced cancers. Profiling relied on immunoSEQ multiplex PCR, and the TCRdb table lists in-frame clones only, not all of them. The sample contains about 66,000 clones, about 88% of which appear only once. The sequenced sample was CD4+ or CD8+ T cells sorted from blood, obtained in a trial of the OX40 agonist ivuxolimab. The origin of the receptors is an adult with an advanced solid tumor such as melanoma, head and neck, liver or kidney cancer. Both conserved end residues are part of each CDR3. Each record gives: V gene, J gene, clone size, D gene, CDR3 protein, CDR3 DNA. D genes are given only for firm matches. Rows give clone size only sometimes, using once, few, many, or a class for an expanded clone.

>TRBV11-1|TRBJ2-7|.|.
CASSLDSHEQYF
TGTGCCAGCAGCCTGGACAGCCACGAGCAGTACTTC
>TRBV6-1|TRBJ2-1|.|TRBD2
CASWPSGAWNEQFF
TGTGCCAGCTGGCCTAGCGGGGCTTGGAATGAGCAGTTCTTC
>TRBV28|TRBJ1-2|.|.
CASSTPSGYTF
TGTGCCAGCAGTACGCCTTCTGGCTACACCTTC
>TRBV7-2|TRBJ1-5|.|.
CASSLDGRSNQPQHF
TGTGCCAGCAGCTTGGACGGTCGAAGCAATCAGCCCCAGCATTTT
>TRBV7-3|TRBJ2-6|.|TRBD1
CASSSGGSGANVLTF
TGTGCCAGCAGCTCAGGGGGCTCTGGGGCCAACGTCCTGACTTTC
>TRBV29-1|TRBJ1-5|.|TRBD1
CSVATGGSSNQPQHF
TGCAGCGTTGCAACAGGGGGCAGTAGCAATCAGCCCCAGCATTTT
>TRBV5-1|TRBJ1-6|.|TRBD1
CASSWDGRDSNSPLHF
TGCGCCAGCAGCTGGGACGGCCGGGACAGTAATTCACCCCTCCACTTT
>TRBV19|TRBJ2-7|.|.
CASSEGPGVNEQYF
TGTGCCAGTAGTGAGGGACCAGGGGTCAACGAGCAGTACTTC
>TRBV4-3|TRBJ2-2|.|TRBD2
CASSLDSAGWNTGELFF
TGCGCCAGCAGCCTAGACTCAGCGGGGTGGAACACCGGGGAGCTGTTTTTT
>TRBV4-1|TRBJ1-4|.|.
CASSQVLRDSNEKLFF
TGCGCCAGCAGCCAAGTTCTCCGGGACTCTAATGAAAAACTGTTTTTT
>TRBV5-1|TRBJ2-7|.|TRBD1
CASSLTGATYEQYF
TGCGCCAGCAGCTTGACAGGGGCAACCTACGAGCAGTACTTC
>TRBV6-5|TRBJ2-5|.|.
CASASRRAEETQYF
TGTGCCAGCGCGTCGCGAAGGGCGGAAGAGACCCAGTACTTC
>TRBV27|TRBJ1-1|.|.
CASKLTPLRRTEAFF
TGTGCCAGCAAACTCACGCCATTGCGGAGGACTGAAGCTTTCTTT
>TRBV15|TRBJ1-1|.|.
CATSRGRTNSKAFF
TGTGCCACCAGCAGAGGACGAACAAATTCAAAGGCTTTCTTT
>TRBV4-2|TRBJ1-1|.|.
CASSQVPAGMNTEAFF
TGTGCCAGCAGCCAAGTCCCAGCCGGAATGAACACTGAAGCTTTCTTT
>TRBV19|TRBJ1-1|.|TRBD1
CASSIRTGGAEAFF
TGTGCCAGTAGTATCCGGACAGGGGGGGCTGAAGCTTTCTTT
>TRBV10-3|TRBJ2-7|few|.
CAISESYLEQYF
TGTGCCATCAGTGAGTCTTACTTGGAGCAGTACTTC
>TRBV30|TRBJ2-2|.|.
CAWSAPGGPSGLFF
TGTGCCTGGAGCGCCCCCGGAGGGCCTTCAGGGCTGTTTTTT
>TRBV18|TRBJ1-1|once|.
CASSGQGTEAFF
TGTGCCAGCTCCGGCCAGGGAACTGAAGCTTTCTTT
>TRBV6-6|TRBJ1-5|.|.
CASSSNQPQHF
TGTGCCAGCAGCTCCAATCAGCCCCAGCATTTT
>TRBV7-2|TRBJ1-2|.|TRBD1
CASSWGQRVGYTF
TGTGCCAGCAGCTGGGGACAGCGAGTTGGCTACACCTTC
>TRBV11-2|TRBJ2-5|.|TRBD1
CASSFGTGGRETQYF
TGTGCCAGCAGCTTCGGGACAGGGGGGCGGGAGACCCAGTACTTC
>TRBV6-1|TRBJ2-2|.|TRBD1
CASGRTGGASVELFF
TGTGCCAGCGGACGGACAGGGGGCGCGTCCGTCGAGCTGTTTTTT
>TRBV7-2|TRBJ2-3|.|TRBD2
CASSRLAGPDTQYF
TGTGCCAGCAGCCGCCTAGCGGGCCCAGATACGCAGTATTTT
>TRBV28|TRBJ1-2|.|.
CASSLRRYGYTF
TGTGCCAGCAGTCTACGACGCTATGGCTACACCTTC
>TRBV4-3|TRBJ2-1|.|TRBD1
CASSRGQPNEQFF
TGCGCCAGCAGCCGGGGACAGCCTAATGAGCAGTTCTTC
>TRBV15|TRBJ1-2|.|.
CATSRGSQDGYTF
TGTGCCACCAGCAGGGGGAGCCAGGATGGCTACACCTTC
>TRBV6-5|TRBJ1-5|.|.
CASSPYSNQPQHF
TGTGCCAGCAGTCCTTATAGCAATCAGCCCCAGCATTTT
>TRBV7-2|TRBJ2-6|.|.
CASSLRVGIAEGNVLTF
TGTGCCAGCAGCTTACGGGTGGGGATAGCGGAAGGCAACGTCCTGACTTTC
>TRBV4-3|TRBJ1-2|.|.
CASSQDWARGYTF
TGCGCCAGCAGCCAAGATTGGGCGCGGGGCTACACCTTC
>TRBV9|TRBJ2-7|.|.
CASSVGLSEGAYEQYF
TGTGCCAGCAGCGTAGGGTTATCCGAAGGGGCGTACGAGCAGTACTTC
>TRBV28|TRBJ1-4|.|.
CASSSRPGRNEKLFF
TGTGCCAGCAGTTCCAGACCGGGAAGAAATGAAAAACTGTTTTTT
>TRBV5-4|TRBJ2-5|.|.
CASSPGGGLETQYF
TGTGCCAGCAGCCCGGGGGGCGGCCTCGAGACCCAGTACTTC
>TRBV6-1|TRBJ1-2|.|.
CASTDSAYGYTF
TGTGCCAGCACCGACAGTGCCTATGGCTACACCTTC
>TRBV7-2|TRBJ2-5|.|.
CASSLLRETQYF
TGTGCCAGCAGCCTCTTAAGAGAGACCCAGTACTTC
>TRBV7-2|TRBJ1-1|.|.
CASSFTGNTEAFF
TGTGCCAGCAGCTTTACAGGGAACACTGAAGCTTTCTTT
>TRBV5-4|TRBJ1-2|.|.
CASSLESGVPLYGYTF
TGTGCCAGCAGCTTGGAGTCGGGGGTCCCCCTTTATGGCTACACCTTC
>TRBV7-9|TRBJ2-1|.|TRBD2
CASREWISGRDEQFF
TGTGCCAGCAGAGAATGGATATCCGGGAGGGATGAGCAGTTCTTC
>TRBV30|TRBJ2-3|few|.
CAWRGNGDTQYF
TGTGCCTGGAGGGGGAATGGAGATACGCAGTATTTT
>TRBV18|TRBJ2-1|.|.
CASSTGTSNEQFF
TGTGCCAGCTCAACCGGGACTTCCAATGAGCAGTTCTTC
>TRBV6-5|TRBJ2-7|.|TRBD1
CASSYRDRDPYEQYF
TGTGCCAGCAGTTACAGGGACAGGGACCCCTACGAGCAGTACTTC
>TRBV18|TRBJ2-1|.|.
CASSPSQGLNEQFF
TGTGCCAGCTCACCATCCCAGGGGCTGAATGAGCAGTTCTTC
>TRBV5-1|TRBJ2-7|.|.
CASSLLTGDEQYF
TGCGCCAGCAGCTTATTGACGGGGGACGAGCAGTACTTC
>TRBV7-2|TRBJ2-1|.|TRBD2
CASSATSGPYNEQFF
TGTGCCAGCAGCGCGACTAGCGGGCCTTACAATGAGCAGTTCTTC
>TRBV28|TRBJ1-6|.|.
CASLLRVDSPLHF
TGTGCCAGCCTCTTGCGGGTCGATTCACCCCTCCACTTT
>TRBV7-9|TRBJ1-1|.|TRBD1
CASSLTGENTEAFF
TGTGCCAGCAGCTTGACAGGGGAGAACACTGAAGCTTTCTTT
>TRBV7-3|TRBJ1-6|.|TRBD1
CASSQTGVDDSPLHF
TGTGCCAGCAGCCAAACAGGGGTGGATGATTCACCCCTCCACTTT
>TRBV12-5|TRBJ2-2|.|TRBD1
CASGLVGQAVGELFF
TGTGCTAGTGGTTTGGTGGGACAGGCGGTGGGGGAGCTGTTTTTT
>TRBV7-9|TRBJ1-4|.|.
CASSLSGVANEKLFF
TGTGCCAGCAGCCTTTCGGGGGTAGCTAATGAAAAACTGTTTTTT
>TRBV6-4|TRBJ2-2|.|.
CASSEQGPAGELFF
TGTGCCAGCAGCGAACAGGGCCCGGCCGGGGAGCTGTTTTTT
>TRBV5-1|TRBJ2-5|few|TRBD1
CASSPGTGGYQETQYF
TGCGCCAGCAGCCCCGGGACAGGGGGCTACCAAGAGACCCAGTACTTC
>TRBV28|TRBJ1-5|few|.
CASSSRVGNQPQHF
TGTGCCAGCAGTTCCAGGGTGGGCAATCAGCCCCAGCATTTT
>TRBV5-8|TRBJ1-3|.|.
CASSLGGTGNTIYF
TGTGCCAGCAGCTTGGGGGGGACCGGAAACACCATATATTTT
>TRBV5-4|TRBJ2-3|.|.
CASTPPRRPDTQYF
TGTGCCAGCACCCCACCACGGAGGCCAGATACGCAGTATTTT
>TRBV9|TRBJ2-3|.|.
CASRGADTQYF
TGTGCCAGCAGGGGCGCAGATACGCAGTATTTT